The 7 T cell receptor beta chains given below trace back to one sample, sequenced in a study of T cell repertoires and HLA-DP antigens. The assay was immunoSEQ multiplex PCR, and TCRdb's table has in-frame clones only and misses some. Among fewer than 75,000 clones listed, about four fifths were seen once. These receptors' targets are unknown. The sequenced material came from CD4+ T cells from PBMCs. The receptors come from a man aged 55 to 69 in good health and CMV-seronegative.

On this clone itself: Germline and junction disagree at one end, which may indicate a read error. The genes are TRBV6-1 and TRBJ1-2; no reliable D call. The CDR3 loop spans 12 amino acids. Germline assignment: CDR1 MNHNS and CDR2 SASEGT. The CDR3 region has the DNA TGTGCCAGCACCTTCCTGTCCTATAGCTACACCTTC. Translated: CASTFLSYSYTF.

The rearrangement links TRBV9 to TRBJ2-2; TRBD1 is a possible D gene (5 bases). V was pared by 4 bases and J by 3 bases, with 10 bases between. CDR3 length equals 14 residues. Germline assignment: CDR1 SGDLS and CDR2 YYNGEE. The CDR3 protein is CASSPRVDTGELFF. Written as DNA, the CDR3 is TGTGCCAGCAGCCCCAGGGTTGACACCGGGGAGCTGTTTTTT.

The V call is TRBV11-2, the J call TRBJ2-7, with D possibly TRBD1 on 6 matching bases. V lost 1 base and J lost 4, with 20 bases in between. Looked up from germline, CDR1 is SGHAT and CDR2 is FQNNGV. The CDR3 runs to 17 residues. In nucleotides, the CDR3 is TGTGCCAGCAGCTTAGTCCCCGGAACCGGGACACTGTACGAGCAGTACTTC. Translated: CASSLVPGTGTLYEQYF.

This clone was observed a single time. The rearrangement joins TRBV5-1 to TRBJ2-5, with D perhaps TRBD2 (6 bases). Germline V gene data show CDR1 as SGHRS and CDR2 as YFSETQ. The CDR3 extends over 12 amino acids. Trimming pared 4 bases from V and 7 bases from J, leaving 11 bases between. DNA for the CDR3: TGCGCCAGCAGCGCGGACTACTCGACCCAGTACTTC. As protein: CASSADYSTQYF. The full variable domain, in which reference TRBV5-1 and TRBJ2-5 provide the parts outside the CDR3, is KAGVTQTPRYLIKTRGQQVTLSCSPISGHRSVSWYQQTPGQGLQFLFEYFSETQRNKGNFPGRFSGRQFSNSRSEMNVSTLELGDSALYLCASSADYSTQYFGPGTRLLVL.

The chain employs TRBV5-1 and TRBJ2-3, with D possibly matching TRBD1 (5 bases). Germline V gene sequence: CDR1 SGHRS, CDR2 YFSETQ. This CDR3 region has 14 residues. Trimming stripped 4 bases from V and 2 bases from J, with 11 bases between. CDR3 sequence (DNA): TGCGCCAGCAGCCGACAGAACCCCACAGATACGCAGTATTTT. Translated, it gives CASSRQNPTDTQYF.

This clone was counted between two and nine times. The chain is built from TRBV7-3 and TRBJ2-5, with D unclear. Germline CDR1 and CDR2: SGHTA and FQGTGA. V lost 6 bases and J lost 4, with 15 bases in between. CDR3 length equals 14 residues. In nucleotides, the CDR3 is TGTGCCAGCAGTCAAGGGTTACCCGGAGAGACCCAGTACTTC. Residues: CASSQGLPGETQYF. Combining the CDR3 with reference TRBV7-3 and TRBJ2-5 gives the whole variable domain GAGVSQTPSNKVTEKGKYVELRCDPISGHTALYWYRQSLGQGPEFLIYFQGTGAADDSGLPNDRFFAVRPEGSVSTLKIQRTERGDSAVYLCASSQGLPGETQYFGPGTRLLVL.

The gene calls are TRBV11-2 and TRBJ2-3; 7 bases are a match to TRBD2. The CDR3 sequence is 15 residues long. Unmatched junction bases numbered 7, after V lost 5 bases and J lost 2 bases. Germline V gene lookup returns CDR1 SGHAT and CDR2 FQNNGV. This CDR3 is CASSPSGHYTDTQYF. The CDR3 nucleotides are TGTGCCAGCAGCCCTAGCGGACACTACACAGATACGCAGTATTTT. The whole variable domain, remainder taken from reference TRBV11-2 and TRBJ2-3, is EAGVAQSPRYKIIEKRQSVAFWCNPISGHATLYWYQQILGQGPKLLIQFQNNGVVDDSQLPKDRFSAERLKGVDSTLKIQPAKLEDSAVYLCASSPSGHYTDTQYFGPGTRLTVL.